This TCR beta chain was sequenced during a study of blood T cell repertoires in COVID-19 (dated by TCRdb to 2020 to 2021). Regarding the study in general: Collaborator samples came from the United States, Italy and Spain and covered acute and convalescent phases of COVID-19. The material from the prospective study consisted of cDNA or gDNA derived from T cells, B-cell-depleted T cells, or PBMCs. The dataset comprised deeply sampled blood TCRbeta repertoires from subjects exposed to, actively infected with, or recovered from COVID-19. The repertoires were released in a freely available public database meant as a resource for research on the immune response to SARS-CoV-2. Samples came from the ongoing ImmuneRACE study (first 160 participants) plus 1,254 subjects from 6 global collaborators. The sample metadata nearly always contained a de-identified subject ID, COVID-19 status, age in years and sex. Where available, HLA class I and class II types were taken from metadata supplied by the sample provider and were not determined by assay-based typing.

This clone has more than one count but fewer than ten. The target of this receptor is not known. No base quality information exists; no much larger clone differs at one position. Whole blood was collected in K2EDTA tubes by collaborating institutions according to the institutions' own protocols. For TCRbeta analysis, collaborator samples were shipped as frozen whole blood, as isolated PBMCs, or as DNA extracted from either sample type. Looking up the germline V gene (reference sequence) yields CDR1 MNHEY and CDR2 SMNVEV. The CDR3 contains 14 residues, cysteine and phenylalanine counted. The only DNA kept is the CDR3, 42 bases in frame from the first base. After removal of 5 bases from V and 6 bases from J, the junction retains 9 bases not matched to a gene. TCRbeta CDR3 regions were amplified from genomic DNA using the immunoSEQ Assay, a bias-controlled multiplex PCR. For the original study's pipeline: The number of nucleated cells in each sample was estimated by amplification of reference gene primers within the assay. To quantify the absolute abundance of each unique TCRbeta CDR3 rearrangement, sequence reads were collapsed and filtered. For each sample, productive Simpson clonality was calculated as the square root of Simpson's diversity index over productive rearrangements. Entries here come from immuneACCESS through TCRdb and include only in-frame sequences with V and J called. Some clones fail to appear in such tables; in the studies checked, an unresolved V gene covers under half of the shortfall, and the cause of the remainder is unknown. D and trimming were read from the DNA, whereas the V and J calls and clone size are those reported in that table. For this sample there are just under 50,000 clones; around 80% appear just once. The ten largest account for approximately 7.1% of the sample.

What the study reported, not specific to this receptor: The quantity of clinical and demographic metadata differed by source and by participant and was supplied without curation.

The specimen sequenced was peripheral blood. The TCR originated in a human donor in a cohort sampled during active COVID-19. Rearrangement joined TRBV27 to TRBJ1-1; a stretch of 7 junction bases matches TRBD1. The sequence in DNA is TGTGCCAGCAGTGCCCGGGACAGCGTACCTGAAGCTTTCTTT. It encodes CASSARDSVPEAFF.